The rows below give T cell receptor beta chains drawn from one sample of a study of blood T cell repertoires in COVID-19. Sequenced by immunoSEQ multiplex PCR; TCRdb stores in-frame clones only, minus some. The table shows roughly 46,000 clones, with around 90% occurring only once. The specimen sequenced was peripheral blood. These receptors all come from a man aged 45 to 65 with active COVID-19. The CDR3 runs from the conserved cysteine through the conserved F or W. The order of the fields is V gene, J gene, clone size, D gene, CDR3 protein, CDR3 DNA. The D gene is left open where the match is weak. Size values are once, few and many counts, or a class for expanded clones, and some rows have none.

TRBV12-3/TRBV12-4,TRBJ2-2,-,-,CASSPFYTGELFF,TGTGCCAGCAGCCCTTTTTACACCGGGGAGCTGTTTTTT
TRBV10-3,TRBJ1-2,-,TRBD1,CAIRGTGSVFGYTF,TGTGCCATCAGGGGGACAGGGTCCGTATTTGGCTACACCTTC
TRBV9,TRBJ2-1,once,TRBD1,CASSVYGTGTSNEQFF,TGTGCCAGCAGCGTGTACGGGACAGGGACAAGCAATGAGCAGTTCTTC
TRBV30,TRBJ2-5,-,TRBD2,CAWSASLLAGGETQYF,TGTGCCTGGAGTGCCTCTCTACTAGCGGGGGGGGAGACCCAGTACTTC
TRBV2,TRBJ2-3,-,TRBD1,CASSEDRGGDTQYF,TGTGCCAGCAGTGAGGACAGGGGTGGGGATACGCAGTATTTT
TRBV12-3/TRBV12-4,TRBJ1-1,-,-,CASRATVNTEAFF,TGTGCCAGCAGAGCGACGGTGAACACTGAAGCTTTCTTT
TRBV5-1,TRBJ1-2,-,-,CASSLDPLANYGYTF,TGCGCCAGCAGCTTGGACCCGTTAGCTAACTATGGCTACACCTTC
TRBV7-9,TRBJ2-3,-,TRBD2,CASSPASGSLTDTQYF,TGTGCCAGCAGCCCAGCTAGCGGGAGCCTCACAGATACGCAGTATTTT
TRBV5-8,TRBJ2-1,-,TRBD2,CASSLVTSAYNEQFF,TGTGCCAGCAGCTTGGTGACTAGCGCCTACAATGAGCAGTTCTTC
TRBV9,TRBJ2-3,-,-,CASSVNSPTDTQYF,TGTGCCAGCAGCGTAAACAGCCCCACAGATACGCAGTATTTT
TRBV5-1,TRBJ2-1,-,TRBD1,CASSFTGDNEQFF,TGCGCCAGCAGCTTTACAGGGGACAATGAGCAGTTCTTC
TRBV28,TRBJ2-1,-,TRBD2,CASRRAGNYNEQFF,TGTGCCAGCAGGAGAGCGGGAAACTACAATGAGCAGTTCTTC
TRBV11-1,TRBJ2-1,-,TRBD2,CASSLSLAGYNEQFF,TGTGCCAGCAGCTTGAGTCTAGCGGGTTACAATGAGCAGTTCTTC
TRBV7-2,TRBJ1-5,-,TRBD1,CASSFPGTGGNQPQHF,TGTGCCAGCAGCTTTCCCGGGACAGGGGGAAATCAGCCCCAGCATTTT
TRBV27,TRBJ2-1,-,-,CASSLTRTDLYNEQFF,TGTGCCAGCAGTCTCACCAGGACTGATCTCTACAATGAGCAGTTCTTC
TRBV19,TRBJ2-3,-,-,CASSIPAQRIAQYF,TGTGCCAGTAGTATTCCTGCCCAGAGGATTGCGCAGTATTTT
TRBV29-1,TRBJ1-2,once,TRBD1,CSVGGQNYGYTF,TGCAGCGTTGGGGGACAGAACTATGGCTACACCTTC
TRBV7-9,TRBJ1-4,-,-,CASSLATTNEKLFF,TGTGCCAGCAGCTTGGCAACAACTAATGAAAAACTGTTTTTT
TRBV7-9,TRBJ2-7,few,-,CASSLDREAGEQYF,TGTGCCAGCAGCTTAGATAGGGAGGCAGGCGAGCAGTACTTC
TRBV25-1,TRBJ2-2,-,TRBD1,CASSEQGDGTGELFF,TGTGCCAGCAGTGAACAGGGGGATGGCACCGGGGAGCTGTTTTTT
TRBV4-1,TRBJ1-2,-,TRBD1,CASSQEADRPYGYTF,TGCGCCAGCAGCCAAGAGGCGGACAGGCCATATGGCTACACCTTC
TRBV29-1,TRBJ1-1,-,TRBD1,CSVGRGPDTEAFF,TGCAGCGTTGGGAGGGGGCCGGACACTGAAGCTTTCTTT
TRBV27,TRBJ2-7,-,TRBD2,CASSPPGLAGAYEQYF,TGTGCCAGCAGTCCCCCGGGACTAGCGGGAGCCTACGAGCAGTACTTC
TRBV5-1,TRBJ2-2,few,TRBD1,CASSSLGTAIPGELFF,TGCGCCAGCAGCTCGCTTGGGACAGCGATACCCGGGGAGCTGTTTTTT
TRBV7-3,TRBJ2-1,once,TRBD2,CASSDGAGVAEQFF,TGTGCCAGCAGCGACGGAGCGGGGGTAGCTGAGCAGTTCTTC
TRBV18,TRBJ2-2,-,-,CASSPPGTPRSTGELFF,TGTGCCAGCTCACCTCCCGGGACACCGCGTAGCACCGGGGAGCTGTTTTTT
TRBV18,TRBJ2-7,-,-,CASSLQGGGYEQYF,TGTGCCAGCTCTCTACAGGGTGGCGGGTACGAGCAGTACTTC
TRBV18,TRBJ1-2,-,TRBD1,CASSQAGTGSANYGYTF,TGTGCCAGCTCGCAGGCGGGGACAGGGTCTGCTAACTATGGCTACACCTTC
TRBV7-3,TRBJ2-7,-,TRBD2,CASSLSPAGGLSYEQYF,TGTGCCAGCAGCTTATCTCCGGCGGGAGGCCTGTCTTACGAGCAGTACTTC
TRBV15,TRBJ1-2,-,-,CATRKGHVNYGYTF,TGTGCCACCAGAAAGGGGCACGTTAACTATGGCTACACCTTC
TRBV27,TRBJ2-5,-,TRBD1,CASSPIYLSGTAAQETQYF,TGTGCCAGCAGCCCTATCTATCTCTCCGGGACAGCAGCCCAAGAGACCCAGTACTTC
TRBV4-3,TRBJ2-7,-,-,CASSQEAGSSYEQYF,TGCGCCAGCAGCCAAGAGGCAGGCAGCTCCTACGAGCAGTACTTC
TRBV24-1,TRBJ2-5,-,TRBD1,CATSAGLSGGQETQYF,TGTGCCACCAGTGCCGGCCTTTCAGGGGGCCAAGAGACCCAGTACTTC
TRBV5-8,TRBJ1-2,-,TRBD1,CASSAGTGRGYTF,TGTGCCAGCAGCGCCGGGACAGGGAGGGGCTACACCTTC
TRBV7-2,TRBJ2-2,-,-,CASSLASGFGGELFF,TGTGCCAGCAGCTTAGCGTCGGGGTTCGGCGGGGAGCTGTTTTTT
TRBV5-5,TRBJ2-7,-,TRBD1,CASSLQGKSGEQYF,TGTGCCAGCAGCTTACAGGGGAAGTCTGGAGAGCAGTACTTC
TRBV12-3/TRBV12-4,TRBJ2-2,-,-,CASSLRFTGELFF,TGTGCCAGCAGTTTACGGTTCACCGGGGAGCTGTTTTTT
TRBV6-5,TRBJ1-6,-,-,CASSYGVGFDGSPLHF,TGTGCCAGCAGTTACGGTGTGGGCTTCGATGGGTCACCCCTCCACTTT
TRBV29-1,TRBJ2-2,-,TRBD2,CSVVQAGAGELFF,TGCAGCGTTGTACAGGCGGGGGCCGGGGAGCTGTTTTTT
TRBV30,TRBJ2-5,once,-,CAGAGRGGETQYF,TGTGCTGGAGCTGGCAGGGGAGGGGAGACCCAGTACTTC
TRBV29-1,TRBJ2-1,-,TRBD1,CSVAGTGANEQFF,TGCAGCGTTGCCGGGACAGGGGCCAATGAGCAGTTCTTC
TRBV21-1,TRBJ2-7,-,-,CAPDGGMTYEQYF,TGTGCCCCGGACGGGGGGATGACCTACGAGCAGTACTTC
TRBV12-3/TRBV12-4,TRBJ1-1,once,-,CASTRDSNTEAFF,TGTGCCAGCACCAGGGACTCGAACACTGAAGCTTTCTTT
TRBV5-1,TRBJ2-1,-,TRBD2,CASSLGTTSSYNEQFF,TGCGCCAGCAGCCTCGGGACTACCAGCTCCTACAATGAGCAGTTCTTC
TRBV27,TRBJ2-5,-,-,CASSLALAQETQYF,TGTGCCAGCAGTTTAGCGCTAGCCCAAGAGACCCAGTACTTC
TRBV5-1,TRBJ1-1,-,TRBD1,CASGLGQGKNTEAFF,TGCGCCAGCGGACTGGGACAGGGGAAAAACACTGAAGCTTTCTTT
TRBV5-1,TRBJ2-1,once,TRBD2,CASSFPSGDNEQFF,TGCGCCAGCAGCTTTCCTAGCGGAGACAATGAGCAGTTCTTC
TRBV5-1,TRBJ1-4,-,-,CASSFQAQGTNEKLFF,TGCGCCAGCAGCTTCCAGGCTCAGGGAACTAATGAAAAACTGTTTTTT
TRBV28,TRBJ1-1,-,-,CASRRAFF,TGTGCCAGCAGGAGAGCTTTCTTT
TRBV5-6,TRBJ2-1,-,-,CASSLAGGVRVF,TGTGCCAGCAGCTTGGCGGGCGGGGTCAGGGTCTTC
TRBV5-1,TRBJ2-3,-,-,CASSEGTDTQYF,TGCGCCAGCAGCGAGGGTACAGATACGCAGTATTTT
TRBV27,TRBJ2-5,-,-,CASSFVGQETQYF,TGTGCCAGCAGTTTCGTCGGGCAAGAGACCCAGTACTTC
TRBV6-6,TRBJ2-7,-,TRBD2,CASSPTPPGLAGVSYEQYF,TGTGCCAGCAGTCCGACCCCCCCGGGACTAGCGGGAGTTTCCTACGAGCAGTACTTC
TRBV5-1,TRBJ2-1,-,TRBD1,CASRDRGLNEQFF,TGCGCCAGCAGGGACAGGGGGCTTAATGAGCAGTTCTTC
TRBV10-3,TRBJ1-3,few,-,CAHKGTKVGNTIYF,TGTGCCCATAAAGGGACTAAGGTGGGGAACACCATATATTTT